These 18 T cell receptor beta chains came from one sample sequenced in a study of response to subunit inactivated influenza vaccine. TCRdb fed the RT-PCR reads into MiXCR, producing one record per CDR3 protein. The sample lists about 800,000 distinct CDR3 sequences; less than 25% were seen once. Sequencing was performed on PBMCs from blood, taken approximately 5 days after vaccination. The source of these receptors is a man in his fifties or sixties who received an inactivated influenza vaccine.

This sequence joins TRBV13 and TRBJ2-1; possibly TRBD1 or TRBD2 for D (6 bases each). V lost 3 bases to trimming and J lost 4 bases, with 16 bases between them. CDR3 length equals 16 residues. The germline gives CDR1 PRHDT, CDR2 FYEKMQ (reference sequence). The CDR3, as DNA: TGTGCCAGCAGCTTTTTGGAAGGGGGGACTTACAATGAGCAGTTCTTC. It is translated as CASSFLEGGTYNEQFF.

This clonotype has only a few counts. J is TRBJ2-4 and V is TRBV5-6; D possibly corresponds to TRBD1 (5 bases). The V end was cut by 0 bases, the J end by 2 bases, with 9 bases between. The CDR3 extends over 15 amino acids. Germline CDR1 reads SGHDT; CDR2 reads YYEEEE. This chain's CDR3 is CASSLEGPTKNIQYF. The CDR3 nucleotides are TGTGCCAGCAGCTTGGAGGGGCCAACCAAAAACATTCAGTACTTC.

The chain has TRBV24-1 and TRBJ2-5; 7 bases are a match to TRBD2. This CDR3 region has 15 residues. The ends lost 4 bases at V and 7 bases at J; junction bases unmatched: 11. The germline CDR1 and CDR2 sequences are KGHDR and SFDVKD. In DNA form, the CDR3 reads TGTGCCACCAGTGAGCGGGAGAATTTGAGGGGGACCCAGTACTTC. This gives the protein CATSERENLRGTQYF.

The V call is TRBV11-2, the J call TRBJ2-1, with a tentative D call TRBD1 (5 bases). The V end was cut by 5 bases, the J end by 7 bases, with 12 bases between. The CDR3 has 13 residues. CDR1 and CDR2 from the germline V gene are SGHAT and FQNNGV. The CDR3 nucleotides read TGTGCCAGCAGCCAGGGTGTCGGTAATGAGCAGTTCTTC. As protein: CASSQGVGNEQFF.

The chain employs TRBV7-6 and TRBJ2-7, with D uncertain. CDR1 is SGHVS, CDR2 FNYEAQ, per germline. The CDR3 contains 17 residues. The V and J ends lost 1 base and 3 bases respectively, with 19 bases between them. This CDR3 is CASSLVASGMSVYEQYF. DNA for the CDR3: TGTGCCAGCAGCTTAGTGGCGTCTGGGATGTCAGTCTACGAGCAGTACTTC.

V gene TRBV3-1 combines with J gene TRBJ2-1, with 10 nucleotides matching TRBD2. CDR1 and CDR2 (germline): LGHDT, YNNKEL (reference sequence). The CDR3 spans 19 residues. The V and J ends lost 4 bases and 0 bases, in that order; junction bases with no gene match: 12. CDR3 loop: CASSPTLGSGGSSYNEQFF. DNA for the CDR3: TGTGCCAGCAGCCCAACTCTGGGTAGCGGGGGGAGCTCCTACAATGAGCAGTTCTTC.

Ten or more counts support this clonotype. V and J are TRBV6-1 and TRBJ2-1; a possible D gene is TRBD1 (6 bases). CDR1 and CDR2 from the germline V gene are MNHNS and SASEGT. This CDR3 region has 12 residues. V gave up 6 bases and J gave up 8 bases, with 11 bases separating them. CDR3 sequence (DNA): TGTGCCAGCAGAGAACAGGGCCATGAGCAGTTCTTC. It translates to CASREQGHEQFF.

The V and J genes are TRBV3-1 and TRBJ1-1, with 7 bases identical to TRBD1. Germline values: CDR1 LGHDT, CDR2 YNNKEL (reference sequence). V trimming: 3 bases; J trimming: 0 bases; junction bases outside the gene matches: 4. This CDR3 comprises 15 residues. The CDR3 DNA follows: TGTGCCAGCAGCCAGGGACAGACGATGAACACTGAAGCTTTCTTT. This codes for CASSQGQTMNTEAFF.

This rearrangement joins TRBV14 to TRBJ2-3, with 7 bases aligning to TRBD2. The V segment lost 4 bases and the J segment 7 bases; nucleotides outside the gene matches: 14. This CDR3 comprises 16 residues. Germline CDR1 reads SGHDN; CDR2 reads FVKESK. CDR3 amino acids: CASSPHHWGGLNTQYF. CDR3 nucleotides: TGTGCCAGCAGCCCCCACCACTGGGGGGGACTGAATACGCAGTATTTT.

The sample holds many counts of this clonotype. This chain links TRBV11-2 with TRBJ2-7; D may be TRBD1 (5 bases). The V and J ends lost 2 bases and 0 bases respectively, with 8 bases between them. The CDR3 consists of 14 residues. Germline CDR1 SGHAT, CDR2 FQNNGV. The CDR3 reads CASSLQTVSYEQYF. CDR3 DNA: TGTGCCAGCAGCTTACAGACAGTCTCCTACGAGCAGTACTTC.

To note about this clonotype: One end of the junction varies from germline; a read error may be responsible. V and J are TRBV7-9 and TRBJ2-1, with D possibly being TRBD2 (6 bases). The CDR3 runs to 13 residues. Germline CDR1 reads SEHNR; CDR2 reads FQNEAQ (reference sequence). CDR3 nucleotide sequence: TGTGCCGGCAGCTCGGGACTCTACAATGAGCAGTTCTTC. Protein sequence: CAGSSGLYNEQFF. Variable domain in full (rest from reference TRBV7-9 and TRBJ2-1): DTGVSQNPRHKITKRGQNVTFRCDPISEHNRLYWYRQTLGQGPEFLTYFQNEAQLEKSRLLSDRFSAERPKGSFSTLEIQRTEQGDSAMYLCAGSSGLYNEQFFGPGTRLTVL.

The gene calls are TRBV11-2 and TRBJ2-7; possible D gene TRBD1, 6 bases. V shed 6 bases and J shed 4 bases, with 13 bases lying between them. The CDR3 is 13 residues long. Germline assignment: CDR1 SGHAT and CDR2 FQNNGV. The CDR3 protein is CASSPFGQYEQYF. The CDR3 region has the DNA TGTGCCAGCAGTCCTTTCGGACAGTACGAGCAGTACTTC.

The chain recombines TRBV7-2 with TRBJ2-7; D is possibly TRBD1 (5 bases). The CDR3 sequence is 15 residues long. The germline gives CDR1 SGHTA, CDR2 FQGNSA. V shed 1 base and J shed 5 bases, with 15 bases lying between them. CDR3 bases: TGTGCCAGCAGCTTAGGTACAGGTCCTTGGAACGAGCAGTACTTC. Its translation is CASSLGTGPWNEQYF.

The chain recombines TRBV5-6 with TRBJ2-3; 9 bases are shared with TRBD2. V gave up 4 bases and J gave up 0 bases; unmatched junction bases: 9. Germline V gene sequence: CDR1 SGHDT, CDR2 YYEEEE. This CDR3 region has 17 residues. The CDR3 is CASSRTSVRVSTDTQYF. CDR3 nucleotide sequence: TGTGCCAGCAGCCGGACTAGCGTTAGAGTAAGCACAGATACGCAGTATTTT.

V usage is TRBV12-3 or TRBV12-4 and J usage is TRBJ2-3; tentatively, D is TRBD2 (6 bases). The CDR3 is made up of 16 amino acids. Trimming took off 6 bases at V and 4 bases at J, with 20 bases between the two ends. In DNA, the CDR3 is TGTGCCAGCAGCCTAACCGGGCCTGGGAGGCCAGATACGCAGTATTTT. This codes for CASSLTGPGRPDTQYF.

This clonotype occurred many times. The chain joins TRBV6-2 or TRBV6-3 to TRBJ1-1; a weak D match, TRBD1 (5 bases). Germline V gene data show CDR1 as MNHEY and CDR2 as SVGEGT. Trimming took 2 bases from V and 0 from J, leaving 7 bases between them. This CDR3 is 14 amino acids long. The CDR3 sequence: CASSYGRVNTEAFF. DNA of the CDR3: TGTGCCAGCAGTTACGGCAGGGTGAACACTGAAGCTTTCTTT.

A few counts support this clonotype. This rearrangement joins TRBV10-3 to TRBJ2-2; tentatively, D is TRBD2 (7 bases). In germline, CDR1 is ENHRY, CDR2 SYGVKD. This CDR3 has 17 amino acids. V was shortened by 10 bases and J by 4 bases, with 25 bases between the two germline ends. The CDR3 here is CATRENRGGLSTGELFF. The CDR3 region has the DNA TGTGCCACAAGGGAGAATAGGGGGGGATTAAGCACCGGGGAGCTGTTTTTT.

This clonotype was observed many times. CDR3 in amino acids: CASSESFNEQFF. CDR3 sequence (DNA): TGTGCCAGCAGTGAATCGTTTAATGAGCAGTTCTTC. The rearrangement joins TRBV6-1 to TRBJ2-1; D is uncertain. Per the germline V gene, CDR1 is MNHNS and CDR2 is SASEGT. Trimming removed 2 bases at V and 7 bases at J, with 6 bases between. CDR3 length equals 12 residues.